This T cell receptor beta chain originates from a study of long-term antiretroviral therapy in people with HIV (dated by TCRdb to the early 2020s). Context from the whole study: Collection of the earliest samples took place about a decade ahead of the 2015 WHO recommendation for immediate ART, at a time when ART was typically delayed until CD4 counts fell. A retrospective serial study tested whether changes in peripheral blood TRB repertoire composition and diversity were associated with ART initiation and durable HIV suppression. The cohort contributed about 200 cryopreserved PBMC samples from around 33 adults with confirmed HIV infection, collected serially over a mean of around 6 years (range 1-12). Eleven of the 30 participants with HIV were female. No cross-contamination during QIAcube processing turned up in test extractions that ran a monoclonal T-cell line alongside 30 to 40 polyclonal samples.

This clone was seen a few times. It has no known antigen specificity. No base qualities exist here, and no much larger clone lies one base off it. The full study reports these points: Unsorted PBMC were profiled instead of sorted CD4+ and CD8+ T cells because pre-ART samples had limited cell numbers. Because PBMC availability was limited, only the TCR beta chain was sequenced, with no alpha chain pairing. The repertoire was dominated across all time points by expanded TRB clones identified before ART initiation, although this dominance was seen to fluctuate and to decrease in many PLHIV after ART. HIV repertoires had narrower CDR3 length ranges than controls, and the network structure suggested an antigen-experienced repertoire that shifted only slightly toward naive after ART. Starting ART was linked to a significant rise in TRB diversity, yet even after long-term ART the diversity remained significantly lower than in transplant donor controls. Inferences about post-ART repertoire changes were limited because no data were available on ART adherence, viral resistance or therapy changes. Samples dated from the mid-2000s to the late 2010s, and the ART regimens used may be less effective than current ones.

To be included, a participant needed at least one PBMC sample from before ART initiation plus at least two post-ART samples. All participants with HIV were treated in the United States of America. Before DNA extraction, cryopreserved samples containing 1-10 million PBMC were thawed and washed. At the time of the earliest PBMC sample, participants with HIV were aged between about 20 and 54 years. PBMC samples from each participant spanned 1-4 timepoints before ART initiation and 2-8 timepoints after ART initiation, with a median of 7 samples. For every participant, serial HIV viral load, CD4+ T-cell count, ART history and demographic data were obtained. Genomic DNA was extracted from unsorted PBMC with a Qiagen kit on a QIAcube, processed in batches of 12 samples. Sequencing of the TRB variable region was done with the immunoSEQ hsTCRB v3.0 assay at survey level resolution. The targeted TRB sequencing depth was 40,000-50,000 T-cell genomes per sample. TRB libraries were pooled and sequenced on an Illumina MiSeq using a v3 150-cycle kit. From the authors' description of their analysis: Analysis of repertoires was carried out in R inside a reproducible Nextflow workflow spanning QC, data transformation and analysis. Custom analyses were implemented in LymphoSeq2, an R package for AIRR-Seq data exploration. A few samples that yielded fewer than 5000 total TRB sequences were excluded, so that some 190 HIV repertoires were analyzed. Among the roughly 190 retained HIV repertoires, roughly 60 were collected before ART initiation and 129 were collected after ART initiation. Repertoires were downsampled to 5000 TRB nucleotide sequences, with summary statistics averaged over 100 downsampling iterations. The analysis kept only TRB sequences whose CDR3 regions were at least seven amino acids long. Diversity was assessed using a clonality score derived from Shannon entropy and using the Gini coefficient. In repertoire networks, the top 5000 CDR3 amino acid sequences were linked whenever an edit distance of one separated two sequences. Antigen specificity groups and MHC restriction were predicted for TRB CDR3 amino acid sequences with GLIPH2. CDR3 amino acid sequences were matched against VDJdb and McPAS-TCR to flag known CMV, EBV, HIV or tissue antigen associations. Pre-ART, post-ART and control groups were compared with Wilcoxon signed-rank tests and Holm-Bonferroni correction. TCRdb retrieved this table from immuneACCESS and kept in-frame rearrangements only. Not all clones are present; in checked studies, unresolved V genes account for under half, and no reason is known for the remainder. The V and J calls and the clone size are those of that table, but D and trimming were determined from the DNA. The sample data list about 28,000 clones, and roughly 84% of these were observed just once. Jointly, the top ten make up roughly 6.4% of the sample.

The junction carries 17 bases between V and J, which are trimmed by 10 bases and 1 base respectively. Per the germline V gene, MNHNS is the CDR1 and SASEGT is the CDR2. The CDR3 starts with the cysteine, ends with the phenylalanine, and has 15 residues. Just CDR3 DNA is preserved here, 45 bases in frame from base 1. The rearranged segments are TRBV6-1 and TRBJ2-1; 6 matching bases give a weak D call of TRBD2. This sequence was found in a man in his late teens or twenties with HIV. The specimen comprised unsorted PBMCs, sampled 0.4 years after starting antiretroviral therapy. DNA sequence: TGTGCCACCCTTGGGCGGGGTTTTTCCTACAATGAGCAGTTCTTC. Translated, it reads CATLGRGFSYNEQFF.